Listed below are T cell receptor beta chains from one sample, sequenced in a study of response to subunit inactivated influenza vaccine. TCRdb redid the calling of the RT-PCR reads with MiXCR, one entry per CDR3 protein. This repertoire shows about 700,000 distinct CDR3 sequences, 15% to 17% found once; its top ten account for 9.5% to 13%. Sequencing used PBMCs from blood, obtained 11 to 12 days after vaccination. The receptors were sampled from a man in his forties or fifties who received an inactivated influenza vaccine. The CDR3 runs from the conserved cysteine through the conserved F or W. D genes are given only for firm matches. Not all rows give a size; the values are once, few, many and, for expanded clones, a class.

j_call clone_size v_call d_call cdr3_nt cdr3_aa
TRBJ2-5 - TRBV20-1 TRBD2 TGCAGTGCTTTCGACGGGACTAGCGGAGAGACCCAGTACTTC CSAFDGTSGETQYF
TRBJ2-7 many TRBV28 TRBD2 TGTGCCAGCAGTTTACCCCTCACGACTAGCGGGAGGTCCTCCTACGAGCAGTACTTC CASSLPLTTSGRSSYEQYF
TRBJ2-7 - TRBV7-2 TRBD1 TGTGCCAGCAGCTTATGGCAGGGGGTGGAGCAGTACTTC CASSLWQGVEQYF
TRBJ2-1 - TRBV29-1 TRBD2 TGCAGCGCCATCGGGGGGGGGAATGAGCAGTTCTTC CSAIGGGNEQFF
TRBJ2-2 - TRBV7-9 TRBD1 TGTGCCAGCAGACCGGGACAGGGTTATGCCGGGGAGCTGTTTTTT CASRPGQGYAGELFF
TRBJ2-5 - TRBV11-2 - TGTGCCAGCAGCTTAGATCTGATCGGCGGGGGCTGGGGAGAGACCCAGTACTTC CASSLDLIGGGWGETQYF
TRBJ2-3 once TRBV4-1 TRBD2 TGCGCCAGCAGCCAAAGGGGGAGCGGGGGGGGAGATACGCAGTATTTT CASSQRGSGGGDTQYF
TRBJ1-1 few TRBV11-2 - TGTGCCAGCAGCTCCGGGAGATCGGGGCAATTGAACACTGAAGCTTTCTTT CASSSGRSGQLNTEAFF
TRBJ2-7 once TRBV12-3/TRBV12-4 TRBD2 TGTGCCAGCAGTTTGACCAGCGGGAGTACCTACGAGCACTACTTC CASSLTSGSTYEHYF
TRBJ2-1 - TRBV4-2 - TGTGCCAGCAGCCAAGATTGGGGGGAGCTAAGTGAGCAGTTCTTC CASSQDWGELSEQFF
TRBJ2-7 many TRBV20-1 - TGCAGTGCTAGTCCTGGGACCTCCTACGAGCAGTACTTC CSASPGTSYEQYF
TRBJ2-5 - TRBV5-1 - TGCGCCAGCCTGGGCGCAGGGCTTGGGACCCAGTACTTC CASLGAGLGTQYF
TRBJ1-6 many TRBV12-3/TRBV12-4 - TGTGCCAGCAGTTTGGGGCAGGGAGGATCACCCCTCCACTTT CASSLGQGGSPLHF
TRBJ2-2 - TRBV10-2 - TGCGCCAGCAGTGAGATGGGGGCTAACACCGGGGAGCTGTTTTTT CASSEMGANTGELFF
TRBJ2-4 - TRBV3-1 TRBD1 TGTGCCAGCAGCCAAGACCTCAGGGGGCGCGGCAAAAACATTCAGTACTTC CASSQDLRGRGKNIQYF
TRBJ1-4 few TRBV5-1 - TGCGCCAGCAGCGGAGACAGGTGGGGTGAAAAACTGTTTTTT CASSGDRWGEKLFF
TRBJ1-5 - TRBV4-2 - TGTGCCAGCAGCCAAGAGGTTACGGATCAGCCCCAGCATTTT CASSQEVTDQPQHF
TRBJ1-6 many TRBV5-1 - TGCGCCAGCAGCTTGGCTCCCAGCCAAGATAATTCACCCCTCCACTTT CASSLAPSQDNSPLHF
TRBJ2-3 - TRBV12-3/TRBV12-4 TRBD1 TGTGCCAGCAGTTTAGGCTATACAGGGGACCGGACAGATACGCAGTATTTT CASSLGYTGDRTDTQYF
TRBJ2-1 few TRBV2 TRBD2 TGTGCCAGCAGTCACAGGACTAGCGGGGGCAACAATGAGCAGTTCTTC CASSHRTSGGNNEQFF
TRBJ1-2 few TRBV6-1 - TGTGCCAGCAGTGAACGTGGGTCATCGCGCGGCTACACCTTC CASSERGSSRGYTF
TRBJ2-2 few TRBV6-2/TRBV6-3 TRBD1 TGTGCCAGCAGTGACGGGGACAGGGGGCAGGACGGGGAGCTGTTTTTT CASSDGDRGQDGELFF
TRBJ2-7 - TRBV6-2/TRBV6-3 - TGTGCCAGCAGGGGCGTAATGGGATACGAGCAGTACTTC CASRGVMGYEQYF
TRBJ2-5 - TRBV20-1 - TGCAGTGCTCTAGGGGTAGCAGTAGGAGAGACCCAGTACTTC CSALGVAVGETQYF
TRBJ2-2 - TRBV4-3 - TGCGCCAGCAGCTCCCGGGGGAGCGGGGAGCTGTTTTTT CASSSRGSGELFF
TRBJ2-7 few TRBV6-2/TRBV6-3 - TGTGCCAGCCGACAGGTGGTGGCCTACGAGCAGTACTTC CASRQVVAYEQYF
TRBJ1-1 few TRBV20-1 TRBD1 TGCAGTGCTAGAGTGGGGGACAGTGCCGGACCTGAAGCTTTCTTT CSARVGDSAGPEAFF
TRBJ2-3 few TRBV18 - TGTGCCAGCTCACCGCTAGCCCGGGTCCCCACAGATACGCAGTATTTT CASSPLARVPTDTQYF